A selection of T cell receptor beta chains follows, all from one sample in a study of shared clonotypes between healthy human individuals. The protocol was immunoSEQ multiplex PCR, while the TCRdb copy is restricted to in-frame clones and leaves out a portion. The profile covers some 2,400,000 clones, with 90% to 97% appearing a single time and about 0.13% taken by the ten largest. The sample consisted of naive CD4+ T cells sorted from blood. These receptors were obtained from a man younger than 35 in good health. CDR3s include the opening cysteine and the closing phenylalanine or tryptophan. The D gene is left open where the match is weak. For some rows the clone size is stated as once, few or many, or as a class when expanded; others skip it.

TGCGCCAGCAGCTTTTCTGTCCAAGAGACCCAGTACTTC	CASSFSVQETQYF	TRBV5-1	TRBJ2-5	NA	NA
TGTGCCAGCAGTTACTCTCCAGGGGGCCCTTCAGATACGCAGTATTTT	CASSYSPGGPSDTQYF	TRBV6-6	TRBJ2-3	TRBD1	NA
TGTGCCATCGGACAGGGCAATCAGCCCCAGCATTTT	CAIGQGNQPQHF	TRBV10-3	TRBJ1-5	TRBD1	once
TGTGCCATCGGAACTAGCCACGAGCAGTACTTC	CAIGTSHEQYF	TRBV10-3	TRBJ2-7	NA	NA
TGTGCCAGCAGCGTATCAGGGACAGGGGGCTACGAGCAGTACTTC	CASSVSGTGGYEQYF	TRBV9	TRBJ2-7	TRBD1	NA
TGTGCCAGCAGTTTCAACAGGAACGAGCAGTACTTC	CASSFNRNEQYF	TRBV28	TRBJ2-7	NA	once
TGTGCCACCTCGGGACTAGCGGGAGGGGGGCAAGAGACCCAGTACTTC	CATSGLAGGGQETQYF	TRBV10-3	TRBJ2-5	TRBD2	NA
TGCGCCAGCAGCATGGGGACTCGCACAGATACGCAGTATTTT	CASSMGTRTDTQYF	TRBV5-1	TRBJ2-3	NA	NA
TGTGCCAGCAGGGAAGGGACACTAGCCAAAAACATTCAGTACTTC	CASREGTLAKNIQYF	TRBV6-6	TRBJ2-4	NA	NA
TGTGCCAGCAGCCCTGAAGGAAACCTGAGGTACGAGCAGTACTTC	CASSPEGNLRYEQYF	TRBV7-9	TRBJ2-7	NA	NA
TGCGCCAGCAGCTTGCAAGGGGAAAGCTCCTACGAGCAGTACTTC	CASSLQGESSYEQYF	TRBV5-1	TRBJ2-7	NA	NA
TGCGCCAGCAGCTTGACAAGTTCCTACAATGAGCAGTTCTTC	CASSLTSSYNEQFF	TRBV5-1	TRBJ2-1	NA	NA
TGTGCCAGCAGCTTAGGGACATCCTCCTACGAGCAGTACTTC	CASSLGTSSYEQYF	TRBV7-8	TRBJ2-7	NA	NA
TGCGCCAGCAGCCAAGATAAGGGGGCAAGACAGCCCCAGCATTTT	CASSQDKGARQPQHF	TRBV4-1	TRBJ1-5	TRBD1	NA
TGCAGTGCTAGTCAGGATGGCTACACCTTC	CSASQDGYTF	TRBV20-1	TRBJ1-2	NA	NA